Following are 24 T cell receptor beta chains from one sample sequenced in a study of T-cell reconstitution after alpha-beta-depleted transplantation in children. Preparation of the TCRbeta library was carried out with unique molecular identifiers. In TCRdb, the PCR reads were re-called with MiXCR into one record per CDR3 protein. The data contain 180,000 or so distinct CDR3 sequences, 6.3% of them seen just once; the ten biggest clones take up around 4.1%. Here the sequenced sample was PBMCs, taken before TCRalphabeta/CD19-depleted stem cell transplant. Receptors originate from a girl less than two years old with combined immunodeficiency, due to receive a stem cell transplant.

This clonotype was observed at least ten times. The V and J genes are TRBV18 and TRBJ1-1, with D possibly TRBD1 on 5 matching bases. V was clipped by 3 bases and J by 0 bases, with 11 bases between them. CDR3 length: 15 residues. Germline-derived CDR1 and CDR2 are KGHSH and LQKENI. The CDR3 DNA is TGTGCCAGCTCACCTACCAGGGAAATGAACACTGAAGCTTTCTTT. Protein: CASSPTREMNTEAFF.

This clonotype was detected ten times or more. V usage is TRBV3-1 and J usage is TRBJ2-5; maybe TRBD2 (5 bases). The CDR3 extends over 16 amino acids. Germline assignment: CDR1 LGHDT and CDR2 YNNKEL (reference sequence). Trimming shortened V by 0 bases and J by 0 bases, and 11 bases separated the two germline ends. The CDR3 is CASSQDRVANQETQYF. CDR3 in DNA: TGTGCCAGCAGCCAAGATCGGGTAGCGAACCAAGAGACCCAGTACTTC.

In its sample, this clonotype was seen many times. The chain combines TRBV5-5 with TRBJ1-5, with D unresolved. CDR1 is SGHKS, CDR2 YYEKEE, per germline (reference sequence). CDR3 length: 15 residues. Trimming removed 0 bases at V and 5 bases at J, with 12 bases between. CDR3: CASSLDGPGYQPQHF. The CDR3 region has the DNA TGTGCCAGCAGCTTGGATGGGCCAGGCTATCAGCCCCAGCATTTT. The full variable domain, its missing parts supplied by reference TRBV5-5 and TRBJ1-5, is DAGVTQSPTHLIKTRGQQVTLRCSPISGHKSVSWYQQVLGQGPQFIFQYYEKEERGRGNFPDRFSARQFPNYSSELNVNALLLGDSALYLCASSLDGPGYQPQHFGDGTRLSIL.

This clonotype was found many times. V is TRBV5-1 and J is TRBJ2-1; the match to TRBD2 covers 7 bases. Germline CDR1 SGHRS, CDR2 YFSETQ. The CDR3 runs to 16 residues. The ends lost 4 bases at V and 8 bases at J; junction bases unmatched: 15. Here the CDR3 DNA reads TGCGCCAGCAGCGTGGGAGGGAATCCCATACATGATGAGCAGTTCTTC. Protein sequence: CASSVGGNPIHDEQFF. The variable domain in full, with the rest retrieved from reference TRBV5-1 and TRBJ2-1, is KAGVTQTPRYLIKTRGQQVTLSCSPISGHRSVSWYQQTPGQGLQFLFEYFSETQRNKGNFPGRFSGRQFSNSRSEMNVSTLELGDSALYLCASSVGGNPIHDEQFFGPGTRLTVL.

This clonotype was detected many times. V gene TRBV7-2 combines with J gene TRBJ2-7; the match to TRBD2 covers 7 bases. The CDR3 is made up of 16 amino acids. The ends lost 5 bases at V and 0 bases at J; junction bases unmatched: 10. CDR1 and CDR2 (germline): SGHTA, FQGNSA. CDR3 in DNA: TGTGCCAGCAGCCCCCGAGGGTCGGGGGGCTCCTACGAGCAGTACTTC. Protein product: CASSPRGSGGSYEQYF.

At least ten counts were recorded for this clonotype. The chain couples TRBV15 to TRBJ2-1; 10 bases agree with TRBD1. V shed 3 bases and J 2 bases; nucleotides not matched to a gene: 1. Germline CDR1 and CDR2: LNHNV and YYDKDF (reference sequence). This CDR3 region has 15 residues. The CDR3 protein is CATSSDRGPYNEQFF. In DNA, the CDR3 is TGTGCCACCAGCAGTGACAGGGGGCCCTACAATGAGCAGTTCTTC. Full variable domain (remainder filled in from reference TRBV15 and TRBJ2-1): DAMVIQNPRYQVTQFGKPVTLSCSQTLNHNVMYWYQQKSSQAPKLLFHYYDKDFNNEADTPDNFQSRRPNTSFCFLDIRSPGLGDTAMYLCATSSDRGPYNEQFFGPGTRLTVL.

This clonotype showed up many times. J is TRBJ2-6 and V is TRBV24-1; perhaps TRBD2 as D (7 bases). V was trimmed by 5 bases and J by 0 bases, leaving 10 bases between them. Germline CDR1 and CDR2: KGHDR and SFDVKD. This CDR3 is 16 amino acids long. The CDR3, as DNA: TGTGCCACCAGTGTGGCGGGGGCCTCTGGGGCCAACGTCCTGACTTTC. Its translation: CATSVAGASGANVLTF.

Concerning this clonotype: Being one base from a much bigger clone, this may be a read error. This chain uses TRBV29-1 with TRBJ2-1; TRBD2 agrees at 8 bases. The germline gives CDR1 SQVTM, CDR2 ANQGSEA. The CDR3 runs to 13 residues. For the CDR3, the DNA is TGCAGTCATCAGAGCGGGAGCATGGATGAGGAGTTCTTC. Translated: CSHQSGSMDEEFF.

This clonotype has ten or more counts. The chain combines TRBV5-5 with TRBJ2-7, with D perhaps TRBD1 or TRBD2 (5 bases each). The ends were cut back, 2 bases at V and 0 bases at J, with 12 bases in the middle. This CDR3 has 15 amino acids. Germline lookup yields CDR1 SGHKS and CDR2 YYEKEE (reference sequence). CDR3 in DNA: TGTGCCAGCAGCTTCCGGGACGGCCGCTCCTACGAGCAGTACTTC. The encoded protein is CASSFRDGRSYEQYF.

This clonotype has more than one count but fewer than ten. This rearrangement joins TRBV4-3 to TRBJ2-7; D may match TRBD1 or TRBD2 (5 bases each). Germline V gene data show CDR1 as LGHNA and CDR2 as YSLEER. There are 17 residues in the CDR3. V was cut by 3 bases and J by 2 bases, with 20 bases left in between. Written as DNA, the CDR3 is TGCGCCAGCAGCCAGAGGGCCCGGGGCACCGGTCCCTACGAGCAGTACTTC. Translating gives CASSQRARGTGPYEQYF.

This clonotype was seen many times. The chain combines TRBV20-1 with TRBJ1-6, with 8 bases that match TRBD1. CDR1 is DFQATT and CDR2 is SNEGSKA in the germline V gene (reference sequence). With V trimmed by 3 bases and J by 7 bases, 5 bases remained unmatched. The CDR3 has 14 residues. CDR3 sequence: CSARYRGENSPLHF. For the CDR3, the DNA is TGCAGTGCTAGGTACAGGGGGGAGAATTCACCCCTCCACTTT.

Concerning this clonotype: Germline and junction disagree at one end, which may indicate a read error. J is TRBJ2-7 and V is TRBV20-1; no clear D. CDR1 is DFQATT and CDR2 is SNEGSKA in the germline V gene (reference sequence). The CDR3 has 16 residues. CDR3 region: CCARDLGSVGENEQYF. Here the CDR3 DNA reads TGCTGTGCTAGAGATCTTGGATCAGTCGGTGAAAACGAGCAGTACTTC.

This clonotype was counted ten times or more. The V call is TRBV12-3 or TRBV12-4, the J call TRBJ1-1; D is uncertain. This CDR3 spans 18 amino acids. V was cut by 0 bases and J by 0 bases, with 17 bases left in between. The CDR3 reads CASSLALRVGRMNTEAFF. The CDR3 coding sequence is TGTGCCAGCAGTTTAGCCTTGAGGGTGGGCCGCATGAACACTGAAGCTTTCTTT.

This clonotype was detected many times. The chain uses TRBV3-1 and TRBJ1-1; D ambiguous. CDR1 is LGHDT, CDR2 YNNKEL, per germline (reference sequence). The V end lost 2 bases, the J end lost 1 base, and 5 bases lay between the germline ends. CDR3 size: 13 residues. CDR3 amino acids: CASSQNRNTEAFF. CDR3 nucleotides: TGTGCCAGCAGCCAAAACAGGAACACTGAAGCTTTCTTT. Supplemented by reference TRBV3-1 and TRBJ1-1, the full variable domain reads DTAVSQTPKYLVTQMGNDKSIKCEQNLGHDTMYWYKQDSKKFLKIMFSYNNKELIINETVPNRFSPKSPDKAHLNLHINSLELGDSAVYFCASSQNRNTEAFFGQGTRLTVV.

There are many counts of this clonotype. The chain employs TRBV20-1 and TRBJ2-7, with D unclear. This CDR3 has 13 residues. Per germline, CDR1 DFQATT and CDR2 SNEGSKA (reference sequence). V lost 0 bases to trimming and J lost 0 bases, with 6 bases between them. The chain's CDR3 is CSARDHSSYEQYF. As DNA, the CDR3 is TGCAGTGCTAGAGACCATAGCTCCTACGAGCAGTACTTC.

This clonotype was counted at least ten times. The V gene is TRBV29-1, the J gene TRBJ2-5; tentative D call: TRBD1 (6 bases). This CDR3 comprises 15 residues. In germline, CDR1 is SQVTM, CDR2 ANQGSEA. V gave up 1 base and J gave up 5 bases, with 17 bases separating them. Here the CDR3 DNA reads TGCAGCGTTGAAGTGGAAGGGCAGGGGAGCGAGACCCAGTACTTC. It is translated as CSVEVEGQGSETQYF.

This clonotype was detected many times. V gene TRBV20-1 combines with J gene TRBJ2-1; D is unresolved. Germline V gene lookup returns CDR1 DFQATT and CDR2 SNEGSKA (reference sequence). This CDR3 comprises 14 residues. V gave up 3 bases and J gave up 6 bases, with 15 bases separating them. In nucleotides, the CDR3 is TGCAGTGCTAGCGGAAGTCACGGTACCAATGAGCAGTTCTTC. This gives the protein CSASGSHGTNEQFF.

This clonotype showed up many times. This chain joins TRBV20-1 and TRBJ2-1, with 13 bases matching TRBD2. This CDR3 is 15 amino acids long. The germline CDR1 and CDR2 sequences are DFQATT and SNEGSKA (reference sequence). Losses at the gene ends were 3 bases for V and 8 bases for J; bases not matched to a gene: 7. In DNA, the CDR3 is TGCAGTGCTAGCACCGGGACTAGCGGGATCTATGAGCAGTTCTTC. This sequence encodes CSASTGTSGIYEQFF.

The chain couples TRBV12-3 or TRBV12-4 to TRBJ2-3; no clear D gene. CDR3 length equals 17 residues. Deletions cut 5 bases from V and 1 base from J, with 19 bases between. The CDR3 region is CASSPIFGEAGTDTQYF. CDR3 bases: TGTGCCAGCAGTCCGATTTTTGGCGAGGCCGGCACAGATACGCAGTATTTT.

The chain employs TRBV5-6 and TRBJ2-7; 10 bases map to TRBD2. The CDR3 is made up of 17 amino acids. Germline V gene sequence: CDR1 SGHDT, CDR2 YYEEEE. After removal of 4 bases from V and 3 bases from J, the junction contained 13 bases not matched to a gene. CDR3 in DNA: TGTGCCAGCAGCATCGGGCTTAGCGGGGGGACCCTCTACGAGCAGTACTTC. It translates to CASSIGLSGGTLYEQYF.

This clonotype occurred many times. This rearrangement joins TRBV25-1 to TRBJ1-3, with unresolved D. V shed 0 bases and J shed 0 bases, with 15 bases lying between them. CDR3 length: 18 amino acids. Germline CDR1 MGHDK, CDR2 SYGVNS. The DNA for the CDR3 is TGTGCCAGCAGTGAATATTTCATCGAAAAACTCTCTGGAAACACCATATATTTT. The encoded protein is CASSEYFIEKLSGNTIYF.

This clonotype was seen repeatedly, ten times or more. The chain carries TRBV18 and TRBJ1-1, with TRBD1 identical over 7 bases. V shed 6 bases and J 1 base; nucleotides not matched to a gene: 14. The V gene's germline CDR1 is KGHSH and CDR2 LQKENI. The CDR3 extends over 17 amino acids. CDR3 nucleotide sequence: TGTGCCAGCTCGGCGGGACAGATCATCCCTAAGAACACTGAAGCTTTCTTT. Protein product: CASSAGQIIPKNTEAFF.

The table lists this clonotype with many counts. The chain recombines TRBV5-1 with TRBJ2-7; D gene unclear. Trimming removed 4 bases at V and 3 bases at J, with 11 bases between. Germline V lookup: CDR1 SGHRS, CDR2 YFSETQ. This CDR3 comprises 13 residues. The CDR3 reads CASSEGYYYEQYF. The CDR3 DNA follows: TGCGCCAGCAGCGAAGGTTACTACTACGAGCAGTACTTC.

This clonotype was seen ten or more times. V and J are TRBV21-1 and TRBJ2-2; the DNA was not used to check the table's D call, TRBD1. TRBV21-1 is deemed a pseudogene. This CDR3 has 15 residues. CDR3 in amino acids: CASSKERGFTGELFF. The DNA for the CDR3 is TGTGCCAGCAGCAAAGAGAGGGGGTTCACCGGGGAGCTGTTTTTT.